What follows are 2 T cell receptor beta chains derived from one specimen sequenced in a study of T cell repertoires in cytomegalovirus infection. No antigens are known for them. TCRdb ran MiXCR on the reads and lists one entry per CDR3 protein. The repertoire holds roughly 220,000 distinct CDR3 sequences, with around 35% as singletons. Sequenced material: CD8+ T cells from cultured PBMCs, taken from culture after CMV antigen stimulation. These receptors all come from a human donor in good health (CMV status not recorded). Some clones in this sample may be carry-over from other donors' samples.

In this sample, this clonotype turned up a few times. CDR3 in amino acids: CASSQDGKGGYEQYF. Written as DNA, the CDR3 is TGCGCCAGCAGCCAAGACGGTAAGGGAGGCTACGAGCAGTACTTC. The chain carries TRBV4-1 and TRBJ2-7; perhaps TRBD2 as D (6 bases). The CDR3 has 15 amino acids. The germline CDR1 and CDR2 sequences are MGHRA and YSYEKL. Trimming cost V 0 bases and J 3 bases, with 12 bases left between them.

A few counts support this clonotype. The chain couples TRBV27 to TRBJ2-7, with D maybe TRBD2 (6 bases). Germline CDR1 reads MNHEY; CDR2 reads SMNVEV (reference sequence). This CDR3 comprises 14 residues. Trimming took off 3 bases at V and 6 bases at J, with 15 bases between the two ends. The DNA for the CDR3 is TGTGCCAGCAGTTTGGAGGAAGTGGGGGGCGAGCAGTACTTC. Protein: CASSLEEVGGEQYF.